Below are 26 T cell receptor beta chains sequenced from a single sample in a study of cytomegalovirus exposure and HLA in healthy donors. Researchers ran the PCR with 60 Vbeta and 13 Jbeta primers. Assay used: immunoSEQ multiplex PCR; TCRdb lists only in-frame clones, some missing. The table shows 150,000 to 200,000 clones, with 68% occurring only once. Sequences were obtained from PBMCs. The origin of the receptors is a man in his thirties or forties in good health and CMV-seropositive.

The CDR3 bases are TGTGCCAGCAGCGCGGGACAGTTTTTAGATGAGCAGTTCTTC. Protein: CASSAGQFLDEQFF. The chain links TRBV9 to TRBJ2-1; TRBD1 matches at 7 bases. Per germline, CDR1 SGDLS and CDR2 YYNGEE. V lost 3 bases to trimming and J lost 8 bases; unmatched junction nucleotides: 8. The CDR3 is 14 residues long. The full variable domain, rest sourced from reference TRBV9 and TRBJ2-1, is DSGVTQTPKHLITATGQRVTLRCSPRSGDLSVYWYQQSLDQGLQFLIQYYNGEERAKGNILERFSAQQFPDLHSELNLSSLELGDSALYFCASSAGQFLDEQFFGPGTRLTVL.

This clone is a singleton in its sample. J is TRBJ2-1 and V is TRBV7-3, with 7 positions matching TRBD2. The germline gives CDR1 SGHTA, CDR2 FQGTGA. The V gene end was trimmed by 5 bases and the J gene end by 7 bases; junction bases not matched to a gene: 11. CDR3 size: 15 residues. CDR3 bases: TGTGCCAGCAGCCTACTAGCGACTACGGAGAATGAGCAGTTCTTC. This sequence encodes CASSLLATTENEQFF.

The chain is built from TRBV9 and TRBJ1-2, with D tentatively TRBD1 (5 bases). With 3 bases removed from V and 4 bases from J, the gap between germline ends came to 13 bases. This CDR3 has 14 amino acids. Germline lookup yields CDR1 SGDLS and CDR2 YYNGEE. CDR3 protein: CASSASTDSYGYTF. The CDR3 DNA sequence: TGTGCCAGCAGCGCCTCCACCGACAGCTATGGCTACACCTTC.

V usage is TRBV18 and J usage is TRBJ1-1; D call uncertain. Germline V gene sequence: CDR1 KGHSH, CDR2 LQKENI. The CDR3 is 16 residues long. V gave up 2 bases and J gave up 0 bases, with 13 bases separating them. DNA for the CDR3: TGTGCCAGCTCACCATCCTCTGAAATAGTGAACACTGAAGCTTTCTTT. This encodes CASSPSSEIVNTEAFF.

The table lists this clone with a few counts. The chain is built from TRBV28 and TRBJ1-5; 8 nucleotides agree with TRBD1. Unmatched junction bases numbered 7, after V lost 5 bases and J lost 4 bases. CDR3 size: 15 residues. Germline CDR1 MDHEN, CDR2 SYDVKM. CDR3 DNA: TGTGCCAGCAGTAAGGGACAGGTAGTAAATCAGCCCCAGCATTTT. Protein: CASSKGQVVNQPQHF.

The chain is built from TRBV19 and TRBJ1-4, with no clear D. The CDR3 loop spans 13 amino acids. The germline V gene encodes CDR1 LNHDA and CDR2 SQIVND (reference sequence). V shed 4 bases and J shed 7 bases, with 10 bases lying between them. The CDR3 loop is CASSNSGGEKLFF. The CDR3 region has the DNA TGTGCCAGTAGTAACTCCGGAGGTGAAAAACTGTTTTTT.

This clone occurred a few times. The V call is TRBV6-6, the J call TRBJ2-6; 8 bases align to TRBD1. Germline trimming cut 10 bases from V and 4 bases from J; bases unmatched to any gene: 9. The CDR3 runs 15 residues. In germline, CDR1 is MNHNY, CDR2 SVGAGI (reference sequence). Written as DNA, the CDR3 is TGTGCCACCCGGCAGGGGGCTTCCGGGGCCAACGTCCTGACTTTC. This sequence encodes CATRQGASGANVLTF.

This clone was recorded a few times. The CDR3 nucleotides read TGTGCCTACGCGGGAAAATGGGAGACCCAGTACTTC. Its protein product is CAYAGKWETQYF. The chain has TRBV30 and TRBJ2-5, with TRBD2 as a possible D gene (6 bases). V was shortened by 7 bases and J by 5 bases, with 14 bases between the two germline ends. CDR1 is GTSNPN, CDR2 SVGIG, per germline (reference sequence). The CDR3 is 12 amino acids.

This chain connects TRBV18 to TRBJ2-7, with TRBD1 matching over 10 bases. The germline CDR1 and CDR2 sequences are KGHSH and LQKENI. This CDR3 has 15 amino acids. V lost 4 bases to trimming and J lost 4 bases; unmatched junction nucleotides: 7. CDR3 coding DNA: TGTGCCAGCTCACACCCGGGACAGGGGAAATACGAGCAGTACTTC. Protein: CASSHPGQGKYEQYF.

This sequence joins TRBV18 and TRBJ1-5; a possible D gene is TRBD1 (6 bases). Germline V gene sequence: CDR1 KGHSH, CDR2 LQKENI. The V end was cut by 2 bases, the J end by 8 bases, with 19 bases between. The CDR3 length is 16 residues. In DNA form, the CDR3 reads TGTGCCAGCTCACCATCCGGGAGCAGGGAGGGGGAGCCCCAGCATTTT. This encodes CASSPSGSREGEPQHF.

The rearrangement uses TRBV6-5 and TRBJ1-3; D is ambiguous. This CDR3 is 15 amino acids long. V was trimmed by 5 bases and J by 0 bases, leaving 11 bases between them. From germline, CDR1 is MNHEY and CDR2 SVGAGI. The CDR3 nucleotides are TGTGCCAGCAGTAGAGGAGGGTCCTCTGGAAACACCATATATTTT. Protein product: CASSRGGSSGNTIYF.

The chain has TRBV30 and TRBJ1-1; D possibly corresponds to TRBD1 (6 bases). CDR1 is GTSNPN, CDR2 SVGIG, per germline (reference sequence). There are 15 residues in the CDR3. Trimming took off 0 bases at V and 6 bases at J, with 17 bases between the two ends. In nucleotides, the CDR3 is TGTGCCTGGAGTGTTACAGGGTTTAAGGAGGCTGAAGCTTTCTTT. Amino acids: CAWSVTGFKEAEAFF.

The V gene is TRBV6-5, the J gene TRBJ2-1; D call uncertain. Trimming pared 2 bases from V and 0 bases from J, leaving 11 bases between. This CDR3 has 16 amino acids. The germline V gene has CDR1 MNHEY and CDR2 SVGAGI. CDR3 bases: TGTGCCAGCAGTTACGCACAGATGAGCTCCTACAATGAGCAGTTCTTC. Translation gives CASSYAQMSSYNEQFF.

This chain connects TRBV6-5 to TRBJ1-2; possibly TRBD1 for D (6 bases). The CDR3 runs to 14 residues. Deletions cut 6 bases from V and 4 bases from J, with 15 bases between. Germline assignment: CDR1 MNHEY and CDR2 SVGAGI. The DNA of the CDR3 is TGTGCCAGCAGCAGGGGCAGCCGCCTCTATGGCTACACCTTC. Encoded protein: CASSRGSRLYGYTF.

This rearrangement joins TRBV6-1 to TRBJ2-1; TRBD1 matches at 8 bases. The germline gives CDR1 MNHNS, CDR2 SASEGT. CDR3 size: 14 residues. V lost 2 bases and J lost 6; bases outside the gene matches: 3. The chain's CDR3 is CASSEQGASNEQFF. CDR3 bases: TGTGCCAGCAGTGAACAGGGGGCAAGCAATGAGCAGTTCTTC.

The chain's CDR3 is CASSFYGTSGTGELFF. Written as DNA, the CDR3 is TGTGCCAGCAGTTTCTACGGGACTAGCGGCACCGGGGAGCTGTTTTTT. V is TRBV27 and J is TRBJ2-2, with 11 bases lining up with TRBD2. Germline trimming cut 3 bases from V and 4 bases from J; bases unmatched to any gene: 4. The length of the CDR3 is 16 residues. Germline V lookup: CDR1 MNHEY, CDR2 SMNVEV (reference sequence).

The chain employs TRBV7-2 and TRBJ2-5, with unresolved D. V was trimmed by 2 bases and J by 5 bases, leaving 9 bases between them. The CDR3 spans 13 residues. From germline, CDR1 is SGHTA and CDR2 FQGNSA. The CDR3 region is CASSLRLVETQYF. CDR3 DNA: TGTGCCAGCAGCTTACGACTTGTTGAGACCCAGTACTTC.

Note on this clone: The junction does not match germline at one end; this may be a read error. The V gene is TRBV7-7, the J gene TRBJ1-1; D is unresolved. The germline V gene encodes CDR1 SSHAT and CDR2 FNYEAQ (reference sequence). CDR3 length equals 15 residues. For the CDR3, the DNA is TGTGCTAGCAGCTTAGCACCGAGCTTGAACACTGAAGCTTTCTTT. Translation gives CASSLAPSLNTEAFF.

The table lists this clone with a count of one. The V call is TRBV7-9, the J call TRBJ1-2; 9 positions match TRBD1. The CDR3 has 12 amino acids. Germline values: CDR1 SEHNR, CDR2 FQNEAQ (reference sequence). V was pared by 10 bases and J by 8 bases, with 8 bases of the junction left unmatched. CDR3 residues: CATGQGMDGYTF. The CDR3 region has the DNA TGTGCCACTGGACAGGGGATGGACGGCTACACCTTC.

The V gene is TRBV7-8, the J gene TRBJ2-5, with 9 bases matching TRBD1. Germline assignment: CDR1 SGHVS and CDR2 FQNEAQ. The CDR3 has 16 amino acids. The trim removed 7 bases at V and 5 bases at J, leaving 14 bases unmatched. This CDR3 reads CASTIPHTGGGETQYF. The CDR3 DNA is TGTGCCAGCACTATCCCCCATACAGGGGGCGGGGAGACCCAGTACTTC.

This clone has more than one count but fewer than ten. The rearrangement joins TRBV4-1 to TRBJ2-1; the match to TRBD2 covers 10 bases. The V gene end was trimmed by 0 bases and the J gene end by 8 bases; junction bases not matched to a gene: 7. Germline assignment: CDR1 MGHRA and CDR2 YSYEKL. The CDR3 totals 16 residues. The CDR3 is CASSQDRASGSYEQFF. The CDR3 region has the DNA TGCGCCAGCAGCCAAGACCGGGCTAGCGGGAGCTATGAGCAGTTCTTC.

The chain has TRBV7-2 and TRBJ2-1, with TRBD1 matching over 7 bases. This CDR3 has 16 amino acids. Germline loops: CDR1 SGHTA, CDR2 FQGNSA. V was pared by 4 bases and J by 3 bases, with 9 bases of the junction left unmatched. The CDR3 loop reads CASSSSGQYIYNEQFF. CDR3 in DNA: TGTGCCAGCAGCTCCTCGGGACAGTACATCTACAATGAGCAGTTCTTC.

The J gene is TRBJ2-3, the V gene TRBV6-5; D gene uncertain. The CDR3 runs to 14 residues. CDR1 is MNHEY and CDR2 is SVGAGI in the germline V gene. Trimming shortened V by 3 bases and J by 1 base, and 8 bases separated the two germline ends. CDR3 bases: TGTGCCAGCAGTTATTCGCAGGGCACAGATACGCAGTATTTT. Protein sequence: CASSYSQGTDTQYF.

This clone was seen a handful of times. The gene calls are TRBV28 and TRBJ2-7; no reliable D call. The CDR3 has 15 amino acids. CDR1 and CDR2 from the germline V gene are MDHEN and SYDVKM. The germline V and J ends were trimmed by 6 bases and 2 bases, with 17 bases remaining between them. The CDR3 spells CASSDNQRDPYEQYF. CDR3 coding DNA: TGTGCCAGCAGCGACAACCAACGTGATCCCTACGAGCAGTACTTC.

This sequence joins TRBV4-1 and TRBJ1-2, with 7 bases fitting TRBD1. Per germline, CDR1 MGHRA and CDR2 YSYEKL. The J segment lost 8 bases and the V segment lost 2 bases, leaving 8 bases of the junction unmatched. The CDR3 extends over 14 amino acids. The CDR3 sequence is CASSQFDRAGGYTF. CDR3 nucleotides: TGCGCCAGCAGCCAATTTGACAGGGCCGGGGGCTACACCTTC.

As to this clone: This specimen includes other DNA sequences encoding the same CDR3. V and J are TRBV27 and TRBJ1-1, with D possibly TRBD1 on 5 matching bases. V lost 7 bases to trimming and J lost 4 bases, with 25 bases between them. Germline V CDR1 and CDR2: MNHEY, SMNVEV (reference sequence). The CDR3 is made up of 17 amino acids. CDR3 residues: CASTLGTPFGGGTEAFF. The CDR3 nucleotides read TGTGCCAGCACCTTAGGGACTCCATTCGGGGGGGGCACTGAAGCTTTCTTT.